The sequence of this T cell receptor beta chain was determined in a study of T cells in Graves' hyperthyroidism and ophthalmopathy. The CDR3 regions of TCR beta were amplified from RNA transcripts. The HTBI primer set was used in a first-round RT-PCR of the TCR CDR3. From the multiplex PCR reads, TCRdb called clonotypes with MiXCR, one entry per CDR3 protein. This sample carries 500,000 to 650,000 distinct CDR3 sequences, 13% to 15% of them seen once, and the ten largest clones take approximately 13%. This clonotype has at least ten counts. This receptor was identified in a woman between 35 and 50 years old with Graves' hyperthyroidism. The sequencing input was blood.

CDR3 residues: CASSYWGARDTQYF. CDR3 nucleotide sequence: TGTGCCAGCAGCTATTGGGGGGCCAGGGATACGCAGTATTTT. The chain employs TRBV11-2 and TRBJ2-3, with D perhaps matching TRBD1 or TRBD2 (6 bases each). The germline CDR1 and CDR2 sequences are SGHAT and FQNNGV. This CDR3 region has 14 residues. Trimming shortened V by 4 bases and J by 6 bases, and 14 bases separated the two germline ends.